This TCR beta chain stems from a study of blood T cells in healthy people across ages. With a J-beta primer mix and a sample-barcoded 5' primer, a second PCR ran roughly 6 to 12 cycles. The template-switch adaptor, which had 12 random nucleotides, put a tag on each cDNA molecule. Every individual sample yielded 3 million or more paired-end reads (each containing CDR3). TCRdb used MiXCR to reprocess the 5' RACE reads, holding one entry per CDR3 protein. This table holds 1 million or so distinct CDR3 sequences, 35% to 50% found once. RNA extraction gave at least 5 micrograms of total RNA per sample. Germline loops: CDR1 SEHNR, CDR2 FQNEAQ (reference sequence). This CDR3 has 16 residues. V shed 5 bases, J shed 5 bases, and the junction held 9 bases outside the gene matches.

The chain is built from TRBV7-9 and TRBJ2-5; 12 bases align to TRBD1. The specimen sequenced was blood. The clonotype was recovered from a woman aged 55-69 years in good health. The CDR3 DNA reads as TGTGCCAGCAGCAAAACCCCGGGACAGGGGGCGGAGACCCAGTACTTC. Translated, it gives CASSKTPGQGAETQYF.